The 5 T cell receptor beta chains below come from one sample, sequenced in a study of blood T cell repertoires in COVID-19. Clones were read by immunoSEQ multiplex PCR, and TCRdb kept only the in-frame ones, dropping some. The sample lists roughly 100,000 clones, about 93% occurring once. Specimen: peripheral blood. The receptors come from a woman aged 50 to 60 in a cohort sampled during active COVID-19.

This chain links TRBV5-1 with TRBJ2-3; 7 bases map to TRBD1. CDR3 length: 16 amino acids. CDR1 is SGHRS, CDR2 YFSETQ, per germline. The V gene end was trimmed by 0 bases and the J gene end by 4 bases; junction bases not matched to a gene: 8. This CDR3 is CASSLGGGRPADTQYF. The CDR3 DNA follows: TGCGCCAGCAGCTTGGGAGGGGGCAGGCCTGCAGATACGCAGTATTTT.

This clone has just one count. The genes are TRBV5-1 and TRBJ2-5; TRBD1 is a possible D gene (5 bases). The CDR3 runs 14 residues. Trimming cost V 1 base and J 2 bases, with 9 bases left between them. The V gene's germline CDR1 is SGHRS and CDR2 YFSETQ. DNA for the CDR3: TGCGCCAGCAGCTTGACAGGAGCTCAAGAGACCCAGTACTTC. It is translated as CASSLTGAQETQYF.

The chain uses TRBV10-3 and TRBJ1-1; 7 nucleotides match TRBD1. The J segment lost 10 bases and the V segment lost 0 bases, leaving 2 bases of the junction unmatched. In germline, CDR1 is ENHRY, CDR2 SYGVKD. The CDR3 runs 12 residues. The CDR3 sequence is CAISESDRVAFF. Written as DNA, the CDR3 is TGTGCCATCAGTGAGTCTGACAGGGTAGCTTTCTTT.

This chain links TRBV25-1 with TRBJ2-7; 10 positions agree with TRBD1. J was trimmed by 6 bases and V by 4 bases; bases with no gene match: 6. This CDR3 spans 14 amino acids. CDR1 and CDR2 (germline): MGHDK, SYGVNS. The chain's CDR3 is CASSARQGAREQYF. CDR3 DNA sequence: TGTGCCAGCAGTGCCAGACAGGGGGCTCGCGAGCAGTACTTC.

The chain links TRBV5-4 to TRBJ2-2; 10 bases are a match to TRBD1. Germline trimming cut 3 bases from V and 6 bases from J; bases unmatched to any gene: 5. The CDR3 sequence is 15 residues long. Germline CDR1 and CDR2: SGHNT and YYREEE (reference sequence). The CDR3 reads CASSWDRGVPGELFF. The CDR3 region has the DNA TGTGCCAGCAGCTGGGACAGGGGAGTACCCGGGGAGCTGTTTTTT.